These 30 T cell receptor beta chains were all obtained from the same sample, sequenced in a study of identical twins. TCRdb reanalysed the 5' RACE reads using MiXCR and keeps one entry per CDR3 protein. Among around 1.7 million distinct CDR3 sequences, more than 30% were seen once, and the ten largest hold about 0.27%. The sample comprised cord blood. The receptor source for this set is a newborn girl in good health.

The J gene is TRBJ1-2, the V gene TRBV25-1, with D perhaps matching TRBD1 (6 bases). The V end was cut by 2 bases, the J end by 2 bases, with 12 bases between. Looked up from germline, CDR1 is MGHDK and CDR2 is SYGVNS. The CDR3 runs to 15 residues. CDR3 sequence (DNA): TGTGCCAGCAGTGAAGTGGGGACACCAAACTATGGCTACACCTTC. Its translation is CASSEVGTPNYGYTF.

The genes are TRBV5-8 and TRBJ2-5; tentatively, D is TRBD1 (6 bases). The length of the CDR3 is 15 residues. Germline assignment: CDR1 SGHTS and CDR2 YDEGEE. Trimming removed 6 bases at V and 0 bases at J, with 15 bases between. The CDR3 spells CASTLSRGYQETQYF. CDR3 DNA: TGTGCCAGCACCCTGAGTAGGGGGTACCAAGAGACCCAGTACTTC. The variable domain in full, completed from reference TRBV5-8 and TRBJ2-5, reads EAGVTQSPTHLIKTRGQQATLRCSPISGHTSVYWYQQALGLGLQFLLWYDEGEERNRGNFPPRFSGRQFPNYSSELNVNALELEDSALYLCASTLSRGYQETQYFGPGTRLLVL.

The rearrangement uses TRBV5-1 and TRBJ1-2, with a possible D match to TRBD1 (5 bases). The CDR3 contains 14 residues. Per the germline V gene, CDR1 is SGHRS and CDR2 is YFSETQ. V lost 4 bases to trimming and J lost 8 bases, with 18 bases between them. CDR3 DNA sequence: TGCGCCAGCAGCCGCAGTGGGGCGCCTCGCGGCTACACCTTC. Translating gives CASSRSGAPRGYTF.

This clonotype was counted ten times or more. This chain links TRBV6-6 with TRBJ2-3, with D uncertain. Trimming took 0 bases from V and 2 from J, leaving 6 bases between them. The germline CDR1 and CDR2 sequences are MNHNY and SVGAGI (reference sequence). This CDR3 region has 14 residues. The CDR3 DNA reads as TGTGCCAGCAGTTACTCGAGGCTCACAGATACGCAGTATTTT. It specifies CASSYSRLTDTQYF.

This clonotype was counted once. The chain employs TRBV29-1 and TRBJ1-6; unclear D gene. The germline CDR1 and CDR2 sequences are SQVTM and ANQGSEA. V gave up 4 bases and J gave up 9 bases, with 1 base separating them. The CDR3 sequence is 9 residues long. DNA of the CDR3: TGCAGCGTTGCTTCACCCCTCCACTTT. It encodes CSVASPLHF.

This clonotype was seen a handful of times. The chain is built from TRBV2 and TRBJ1-5, with D unresolved. Germline assignment: CDR1 SNHLY and CDR2 FYNNEI. The CDR3 has 14 residues. V was clipped by 1 base and J by 1 base, with 5 bases between them. The CDR3 nucleotides are TGTGCCAGCAGTGAAGTCAGAAGCAATCAGCCCCAGCATTTT. Translation: CASSEVRSNQPQHF.

The rearrangement joins TRBV19 to TRBJ1-5, with 7 bases lining up with TRBD1. V was clipped by 3 bases and J by 6 bases; unmatched bases: 11. CDR3 length equals 16 residues. In germline, CDR1 is LNHDA, CDR2 SQIVND (reference sequence). CDR3 nucleotide sequence: TGTGCCAGTAGTATGATCGGACAGGTAGGGGGTCAGCCCCAGCATTTT. Protein sequence: CASSMIGQVGGQPQHF.

This clonotype was found many times. Here the CDR3 reads CSARDGPYEQYF. The CDR3 DNA reads TGCAGTGCTAGAGATGGTCCTTACGAGCAGTACTTC. The rearrangement uses TRBV20-1 and TRBJ2-7, with unresolved D. CDR1 is DFQATT, CDR2 SNEGSKA, per germline (reference sequence). The germline V and J ends were trimmed by 0 bases and 4 bases, with 7 bases remaining between them. This CDR3 has 12 amino acids.

In this sample, this clonotype turned up a few times. The chain uses TRBV7-2 and TRBJ2-2; D gene ambiguous. CDR3 length: 16 amino acids. Trimming took off 3 bases at V and 7 bases at J, with 18 bases between the two ends. The germline CDR1 and CDR2 sequences are SGHTA and FQGNSA. The CDR3 sequence is CASSFRPSYLSGELFF. The CDR3 bases are TGTGCCAGCAGCTTTAGACCCTCATACCTTAGCGGGGAGCTGTTTTTT.

This clonotype was seen more than once but under ten times. This chain joins TRBV15 and TRBJ2-3; 9 bases line up with TRBD1. Unmatched junction bases numbered 1, after V lost 2 bases and J lost 4 bases. The CDR3 is made up of 14 amino acids. Germline V gene data show CDR1 as LNHNV and CDR2 as YYDKDF (reference sequence). The CDR3 loop is CATSRRQGADTQYF. CDR3 nucleotide sequence: TGTGCCACCAGCAGACGACAGGGGGCAGATACGCAGTATTTT.

The chain links TRBV7-2 to TRBJ2-7; D possibly corresponds to TRBD2 (6 bases). The V and J ends lost 5 bases and 3 bases respectively, with 14 bases between them. The CDR3 runs 14 residues. Germline V gene data show CDR1 as SGHTA and CDR2 as FQGNSA. The CDR3 reads CTSSPTGVFYEQYF. DNA for the CDR3: TGTACCAGCAGCCCCACGGGAGTCTTCTACGAGCAGTACTTC. Full variable domain (rest looked up from reference TRBV7-2 and TRBJ2-7): GAGVSQSPSNKVTEKGKDVELRCDPISGHTALYWYRQSLGQGLEFLIYFQGNSAPDKSGLPSDRFSAERTGGSVSTLTIQRTQQEDSAVYLCTSSPTGVFYEQYFGPGTRLTVT.

Worth noting for this clonotype: One end of the junction fails to match germline, which may point to a read error. The chain carries TRBV12-3 or TRBV12-4 and TRBJ2-3; 7 bases line up with TRBD2. This CDR3 is built from 14 residues. CDR3 sequence reads: CASSFPTSTDAQYF. CDR3 nucleotides: TGTGCCAGCAGTTTCCCGACTAGCACAGATGCGCAATATTTT.

J is TRBJ2-1 and V is TRBV6-2 or TRBV6-3; weak D call: TRBD2 (6 bases). CDR1 is MNHEY, CDR2 SVGEGT, per germline. V shed 2 bases and J shed 4 bases, with 12 bases lying between them. CDR3 length equals 15 residues. This CDR3 is CASSYTGASYNEQFF. Written as DNA, the CDR3 is TGTGCCAGCAGTTACACGGGAGCGTCTTACAATGAGCAGTTCTTC.

This clonotype was observed a few times. The chain recombines TRBV27 with TRBJ2-1; 12 bases agree with TRBD2. Germline V gene sequence: CDR1 MNHEY, CDR2 SMNVEV (reference sequence). After removal of 5 bases from V and 9 bases from J, the junction contained 11 bases not matched to a gene. The CDR3 covers 16 residues. The CDR3 nucleotides read TGTGCCAGCAGTCCCGACTCCAGACTAGCGGGGGTTGAGCAGTTCTTC. Its translation: CASSPDSRLAGVEQFF.

This clonotype was seen only a few times. V is TRBV28 and J is TRBJ2-7; D unclear. The CDR3 spans 15 residues. V lost 3 bases, J lost 0 bases, and 12 bases lay in between. Germline CDR1 reads MDHEN; CDR2 reads SYDVKM. DNA of the CDR3: TGTGCCAGCAGTTTCTCGTGGGCAGGCTCCTACGAGCAGTACTTC. This sequence encodes CASSFSWAGSYEQYF.

The sample holds a few counts of this clonotype. The chain recombines TRBV2 with TRBJ1-2, with a possible D match to TRBD1 (6 bases). CDR3 length: 13 amino acids. V lost 7 bases, J lost 4 bases, and 13 bases lay in between. Germline loops: CDR1 SNHLY, CDR2 FYNNEI. This CDR3 reads CASIRQAPYGYTF. The CDR3 nucleotides read TGTGCCAGCATCCGACAGGCCCCCTATGGCTACACCTTC.

This clonotype came up a few times. The V call is TRBV29-1, the J call TRBJ1-6; 8 nucleotides match TRBD1. Germline CDR1 reads SQVTM; CDR2 reads ANQGSEA. This CDR3 is built from 13 residues. With 4 bases clipped from V and 8 bases from J, the junction kept 4 bases outside the gene matches. CDR3 sequence (DNA): TGCAGCGTTGGCGACAGGGGTGATTCACCCCTCCACTTT. Protein product: CSVGDRGDSPLHF.

The V call is TRBV4-1, the J call TRBJ2-1, with 8 bases lining up with TRBD2. Trimming removed 1 base from V and 4 bases from J; junction bases left unmatched: 12. The CDR3 has 18 residues. From germline, CDR1 is MGHRA and CDR2 YSYEKL. The CDR3 sequence: CASSQVLSRRGEYNEQFF. In nucleotides, the CDR3 is TGCGCCAGCAGCCAAGTCCTCAGTCGGCGGGGGGAGTACAATGAGCAGTTCTTC.

In its sample, this clonotype was seen a few times. The chain links TRBV29-1 to TRBJ2-2, with 7 bases lining up with TRBD2. Trimming took 4 bases from V and 2 from J; bases not matched to a gene: 7. Germline-derived CDR1 and CDR2 are SQVTM and ANQGSEA. The CDR3 is 15 residues long. CDR3 sequence (DNA): TGCAGCGTTGCCCACCGACTAGCAAACACCGGGGAGCTGTTTTTT. The encoded protein is CSVAHRLANTGELFF.

The chain employs TRBV6-2 or TRBV6-3 and TRBJ2-5; no reliable D call. This CDR3 has 13 residues. Germline loops: CDR1 MNHEY, CDR2 SVGEGT. V lost 2 bases, J lost 11 bases, and 15 bases lay in between. CDR3 loop: CASSYGVLNEQYF. In DNA form, the CDR3 reads TGTGCCAGCAGTTACGGAGTGTTAAATGAGCAGTACTTC.

This clonotype was seen a handful of times. The chain carries TRBV4-1 and TRBJ2-7; TRBD2 matches 8 bases. Germline V lookup: CDR1 MGHRA, CDR2 YSYEKL. V shed 2 bases, J shed 3 bases, and the junction held 15 bases outside the gene matches. The CDR3 is 18 amino acids. CDR3 loop: CASSQRGSGGQTYYEQYF. CDR3 nucleotides: TGCGCCAGCAGCCAAAGAGGGAGCGGGGGCCAAACGTACTACGAGCAGTACTTC.

This clonotype came up a few times. This chain joins TRBV27 and TRBJ1-6, with D perhaps matching TRBD1 (5 bases). Germline CDR1 is MNHEY and CDR2 is SMNVEV (reference sequence). The CDR3 contains 16 residues. V dropped 0 bases and J dropped 7 bases, with 13 bases sitting between them. CDR3 bases: TGTGCCAGCAGTTTATCGGAGACAGTTCCGAATTCACCCCTCCACTTT. It codes for CASSLSETVPNSPLHF.

This chain uses TRBV20-1 with TRBJ1-6; 8 bases map to TRBD1. The CDR3 extends over 12 amino acids. With 5 bases clipped from V and 9 bases from J, the junction kept 3 bases outside the gene matches. Germline CDR1 and CDR2: DFQATT and SNEGSKA (reference sequence). The CDR3 DNA reads TGCAGTGCTGACAGGGGATCTTCACCCCTCCACTTT. Protein: CSADRGSSPLHF.

This chain connects TRBV4-1 to TRBJ1-4, with D uncertain. The CDR3 is made up of 16 amino acids. Trimming shortened V by 6 bases and J by 1 base, and 15 bases separated the two germline ends. Germline V gene lookup returns CDR1 MGHRA and CDR2 YSYEKL. The CDR3 spells CASRAGPTETNEKLFF. CDR3 sequence (DNA): TGCGCCAGCAGGGCCGGACCGACCGAAACTAATGAAAAACTGTTTTTT.

V gene TRBV20-1 combines with J gene TRBJ1-5; 11 nucleotides line up with TRBD1. V shed 1 base and J 7 bases; nucleotides not matched to a gene: 3. The CDR3 contains 14 residues. Germline V lookup: CDR1 DFQATT, CDR2 SNEGSKA (reference sequence). The CDR3 spells CSARGTGGVQPQHF. The CDR3, as DNA: TGCAGTGCTAGAGGGACAGGGGGCGTCCAGCCCCAGCATTTT.

V and J are TRBV10-2 and TRBJ2-3; 7 nucleotides line up with TRBD2. There are 15 residues in the CDR3. The trim removed 6 bases at V and 0 bases at J, leaving 6 bases unmatched. Germline V gene lookup returns CDR1 WSHSY and CDR2 SAAADI. The CDR3 region is CASRQQAGSTDTQYF. CDR3 DNA: TGCGCCAGCAGACAGCAAGCGGGGAGCACAGATACGCAGTATTTT.

In this sample, this clonotype turned up a few times. The rearrangement links TRBV5-8 to TRBJ2-3; D may be TRBD2 (6 bases). Between the trimmed V and J ends, which lost 1 base and 2 bases, there was a span of 14 bases. CDR3 length: 16 amino acids. Germline loops: CDR1 SGHTS, CDR2 YDEGEE. The chain's CDR3 is CASSLRASVLTDTQYF. DNA for the CDR3: TGTGCCAGCAGCTTGCGGGCTAGCGTCCTCACAGATACGCAGTATTTT.

There are many counts of this clonotype. The chain combines TRBV28 with TRBJ2-7; TRBD2 aligns across 11 bases. The V segment lost 3 bases and the J segment 3 bases; nucleotides outside the gene matches: 4. Germline assignment: CDR1 MDHEN and CDR2 SYDVKM. The CDR3 consists of 15 residues. Written as DNA, the CDR3 is TGTGCCAGCAGTTTGGGGACTAGCGGAAACTACGAGCAGTACTTC. This gives the protein CASSLGTSGNYEQYF.

This clonotype was observed a handful of times. The gene calls are TRBV20-1 and TRBJ2-6; D remains unclear. The CDR3 is 15 residues long. Per germline, CDR1 DFQATT and CDR2 SNEGSKA (reference sequence). The CDR3 region has the DNA TGCAGCGGTGAAGGACGTATCTCTGGGGCCAACGTCCTGACTTTC. Its translation: CSGEGRISGANVLTF.

This chain connects TRBV6-2 or TRBV6-3 to TRBJ2-1; TRBD2 might be the D (5 bases). Germline V gene lookup returns CDR1 MNHEY and CDR2 SVGEGT. The CDR3 loop spans 15 amino acids. Deletions cut 6 bases from V and 9 bases from J, with 21 bases between. The CDR3 DNA follows: TGTGCCAGCAGACAATTACAACTAGAGGGCATTGAGCAGTTCTTC. It specifies CASRQLQLEGIEQFF.